This TCR beta chain came from a study of CD8 T cells in Susac syndrome (dated by TCRdb to about 2019). As for the study more broadly: Whether CD8+ T cell activation and differentiation in Susac syndrome was antigen driven was tested using repertoire sequencing. The paper's findings and limits, for the study overall: The study acknowledged that relatively few individuals were included in the TCR sequencing and HLA analysis.

With regard to this clonotype: Its antigen remains unidentified. Base qualities were left out, and no much larger clone turns up one base away.

As encoded in the germline V gene, CDR1 is MRHNA while CDR2 is SNTAGT. The CDR3 measures 15 amino acids from cysteine to phenylalanine. CDR3 DNA only is kept here, 45 bases in frame from base 1. V loses 7 bases, J loses 8 bases, and the germline ends lie 21 bases apart. RNA was extracted using the RNeasy kit, and about 0.45 to 1 ug of the RNA was reverse transcribed with random hexamers. TCR beta CDR3 regions were amplified with the immunoSEQ multiplex PCR assay covering 54 Vbeta and 13 Jbeta segments. PCR amplification bias was corrected by using a synthetic template baseline for primer optimization and computational correction. In the paper's pipeline: Reads were assigned to V, D and J genes according to IMGT and analyzed in immunoSEQ Analyzer, with only productive sequences retained. To calculate clonality, Shannon entropy was normalized by log2 of the number of productive unique sequences and then subtracted from one. For each patient and control, public and private clones were evaluated among the 100 most prevalent clones. Clones were defined as Susac-specific when absent from the healthy and MS cohorts, from about 1,100 published viral clones and from other ImmuneACCESS disease sequences. TCRdb reprocessing: public reads trimmed at Q25 with fastp, clones called with MiXCR, in-frame beta chains kept. Entries that share a CDR3 protein sequence are merged under the most common genes and DNA. In this record, the V and J calls reflect TCRdb's handling and not the investigators' own analysis. This sample holds 130,000 or so distinct CDR3 sequences; 94% were observed only once. The top ten clones comprise 0.095% to 0.1% of the sample.

Peripheral blood CD8+ and CD4+ T cells from healthy donors, Susac syndrome patients and multiple sclerosis patients were profiled using high-throughput TCR beta sequencing. The healthy donors served as controls matched for age and sex. Bulk CD8+ and CD4+ T cells were purified magnetically by negative isolation, whereas CD8+ TEMRA cells were enriched by FACS. Blood was drawn into EDTA tubes, processed within 24 hours, and PBMCs were isolated by density gradient centrifugation. PBMCs destined for TCR sequencing were cryopreserved in liquid nitrogen and later thawed in a 37 °C water bath. A purity of at least 90% was achieved for sorted or isolated CD4+, CD8+ and CD8+ TEMRA cells.

This TCR was sampled from a human donor in good health. This sequence uses TRBV6-4 and TRBJ2-4; possibly the D gene is TRBD2, per 6 matching bases. Source material: CD4+ T cells from PBMCs. The DNA sequence is TGTGCCAGCAAAATCGGGTACATAGCGGTGCACATTCAGTACTTC. Translation gives CASKIGYIAVHIQYF.